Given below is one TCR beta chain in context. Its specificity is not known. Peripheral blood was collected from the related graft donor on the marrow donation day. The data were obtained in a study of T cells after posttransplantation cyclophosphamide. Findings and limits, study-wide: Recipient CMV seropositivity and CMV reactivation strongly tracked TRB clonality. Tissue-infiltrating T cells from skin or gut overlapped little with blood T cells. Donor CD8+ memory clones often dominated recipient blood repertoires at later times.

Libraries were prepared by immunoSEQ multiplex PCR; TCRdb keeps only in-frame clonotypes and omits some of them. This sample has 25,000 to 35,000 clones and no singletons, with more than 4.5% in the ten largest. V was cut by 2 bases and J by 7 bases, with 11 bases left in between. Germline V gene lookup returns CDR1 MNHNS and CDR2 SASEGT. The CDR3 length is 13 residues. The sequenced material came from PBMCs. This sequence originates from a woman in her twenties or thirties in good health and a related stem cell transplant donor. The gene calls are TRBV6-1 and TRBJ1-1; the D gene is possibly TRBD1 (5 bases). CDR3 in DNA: TGTGCCAGCAGTGAAAGCAGGGACTTTGAAGCTTTCTTT. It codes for CASSESRDFEAFF.